This TCR beta chain appears in the sequencing data of a study of T cell responses to AZD1222 COVID-19 vaccine. A note on this clone: Its antigen is unknown.

The CDR3 totals 15 residues. J lost 5 bases, V lost 1 base, and 8 bases had no gene match. The germline V gene encodes CDR1 GTSNPN and CDR2 SVGIG (reference sequence). Second-dose intervals of approximately 4 or approximately 12 weeks were pooled. Profiling relied on immunoSEQ multiplex PCR, and the TCRdb table lists in-frame clones only, not all of them. Of some 150,000 clones listed, 90% are singletons. General observations from the study: Clonal diversity was possibly underestimated; the donors were predominantly white British and more often female. Researchers report vaccine-associated CD4 TCRs spanning spike, with dominance at 160-218 and 743-854.

The chain couples TRBV30 to TRBJ1-5; 7 bases fit TRBD1. The specimen comprised peripheral blood, sampled 28 days after the second AZD1222 dose. This receptor was identified in an adult who received the AZD1222 COVID-19 vaccine. The CDR3 region is CAWSDKWTGDQPQHF. CDR3 bases: TGTGCCTGGAGTGATAAATGGACAGGAGATCAGCCCCAGCATTTT.